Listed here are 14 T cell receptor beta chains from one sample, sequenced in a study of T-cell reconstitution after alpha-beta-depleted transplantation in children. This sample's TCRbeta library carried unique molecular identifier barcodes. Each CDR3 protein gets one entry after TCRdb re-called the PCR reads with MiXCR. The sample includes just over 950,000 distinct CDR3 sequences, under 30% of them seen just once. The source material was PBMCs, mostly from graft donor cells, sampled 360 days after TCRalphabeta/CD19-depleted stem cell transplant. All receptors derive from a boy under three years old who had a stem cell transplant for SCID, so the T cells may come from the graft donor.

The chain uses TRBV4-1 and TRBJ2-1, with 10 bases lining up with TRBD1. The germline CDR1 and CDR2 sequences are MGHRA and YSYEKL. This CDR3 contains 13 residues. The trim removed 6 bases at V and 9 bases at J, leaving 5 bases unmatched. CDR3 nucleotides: TGCGCCAGCAGGGGGACAGGGGCGGGTGAGCAGTTCTTC. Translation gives CASRGTGAGEQFF.

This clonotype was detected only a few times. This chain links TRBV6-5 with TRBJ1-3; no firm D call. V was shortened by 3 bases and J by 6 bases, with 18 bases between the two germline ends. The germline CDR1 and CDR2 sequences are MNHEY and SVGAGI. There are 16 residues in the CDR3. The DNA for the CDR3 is TGTGCCAGCAGTTATTCTCAGGAGGGCCCGGCAAACACCATATATTTT. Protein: CASSYSQEGPANTIYF.

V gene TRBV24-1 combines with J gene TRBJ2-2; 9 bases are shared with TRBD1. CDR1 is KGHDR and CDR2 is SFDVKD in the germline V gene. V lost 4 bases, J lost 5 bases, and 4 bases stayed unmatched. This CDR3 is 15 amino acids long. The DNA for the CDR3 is TGTGCCACCAGTGACACTGGGACAGGGACCGGGGAGCTGTTTTTT. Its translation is CATSDTGTGTGELFF.

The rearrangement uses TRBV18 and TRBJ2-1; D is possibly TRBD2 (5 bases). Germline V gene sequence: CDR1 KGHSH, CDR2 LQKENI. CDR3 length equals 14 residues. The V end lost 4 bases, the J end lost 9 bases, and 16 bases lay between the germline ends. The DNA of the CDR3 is TGTGCCAGCTCACTAGGCAGCGGCGACGGTGAGCAGTTCTTC. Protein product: CASSLGSGDGEQFF.

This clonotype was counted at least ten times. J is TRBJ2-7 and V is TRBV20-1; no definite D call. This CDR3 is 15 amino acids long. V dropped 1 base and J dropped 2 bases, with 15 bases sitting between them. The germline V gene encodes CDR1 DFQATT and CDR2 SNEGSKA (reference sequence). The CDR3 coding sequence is TGCAGTGCTAGAGGATCGAGTCGGGTGCCCTACGAGCAGTACTTC. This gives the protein CSARGSSRVPYEQYF.

This chain's CDR3 is CAWKFGGSYEQYF. As DNA, the CDR3 is TGTGCCTGGAAATTCGGGGGCTCCTACGAGCAGTACTTC. The gene calls are TRBV30 and TRBJ2-7; D perhaps matches TRBD2 (6 bases). CDR3 length equals 13 residues. Germline V gene lookup returns CDR1 GTSNPN and CDR2 SVGIG (reference sequence). V lost 4 bases and J lost 0, with 10 bases in between.

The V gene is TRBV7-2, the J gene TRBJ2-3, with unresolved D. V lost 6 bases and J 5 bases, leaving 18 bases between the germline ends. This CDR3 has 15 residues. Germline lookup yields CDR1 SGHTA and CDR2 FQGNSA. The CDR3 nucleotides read TGTGCCAGCAGTTTCCGATCACGGCGGCTAGATACGCAGTATTTT. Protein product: CASSFRSRRLDTQYF.

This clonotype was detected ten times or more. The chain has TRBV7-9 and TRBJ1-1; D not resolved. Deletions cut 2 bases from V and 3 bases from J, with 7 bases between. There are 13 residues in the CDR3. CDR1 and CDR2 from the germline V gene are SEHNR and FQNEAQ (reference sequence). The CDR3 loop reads CASSLYGDTEAFF. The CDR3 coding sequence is TGTGCCAGCAGCTTATATGGGGACACTGAAGCTTTCTTT.

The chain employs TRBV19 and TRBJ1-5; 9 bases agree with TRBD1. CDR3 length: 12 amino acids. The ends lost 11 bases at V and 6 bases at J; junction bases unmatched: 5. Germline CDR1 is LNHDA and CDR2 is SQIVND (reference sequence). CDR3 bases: TGTGCCTGTGGGACAGGGCGTCAGCCCCAGCATTTT. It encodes CACGTGRQPQHF. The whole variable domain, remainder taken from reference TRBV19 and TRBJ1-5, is DGGITQSPKYLFRKEGQNVTLSCEQNLNHDAMYWYRQDPGQGLRLIYYSQIVNDFQKGDIAEGYSVSREKKESFPLTVTSAQKNPTAFYLCACGTGRQPQHFGDGTRLSIL.

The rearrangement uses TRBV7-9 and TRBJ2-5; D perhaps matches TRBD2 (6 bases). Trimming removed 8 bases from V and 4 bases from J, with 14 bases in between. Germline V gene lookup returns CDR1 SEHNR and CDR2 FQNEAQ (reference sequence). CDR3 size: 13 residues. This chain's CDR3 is CASETSFGETQYF. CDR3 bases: TGTGCCAGCGAAACTAGCTTTGGAGAGACCCAGTACTTC.

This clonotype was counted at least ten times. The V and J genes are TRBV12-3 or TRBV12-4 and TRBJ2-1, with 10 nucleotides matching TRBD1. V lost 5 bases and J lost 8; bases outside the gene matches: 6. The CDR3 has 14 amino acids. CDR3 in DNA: TGTGCCAGCAGTCCAGGACAGGGGGGGCATGAGCAGTTCTTC. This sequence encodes CASSPGQGGHEQFF.

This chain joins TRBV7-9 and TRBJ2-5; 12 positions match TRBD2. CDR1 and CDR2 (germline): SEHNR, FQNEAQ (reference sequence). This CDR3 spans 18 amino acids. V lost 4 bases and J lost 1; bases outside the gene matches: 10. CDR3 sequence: CASSSPRTSGDIQETQYF. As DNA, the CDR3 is TGTGCCAGCAGCTCCCCCCGGACTAGCGGGGACATCCAAGAGACCCAGTACTTC.

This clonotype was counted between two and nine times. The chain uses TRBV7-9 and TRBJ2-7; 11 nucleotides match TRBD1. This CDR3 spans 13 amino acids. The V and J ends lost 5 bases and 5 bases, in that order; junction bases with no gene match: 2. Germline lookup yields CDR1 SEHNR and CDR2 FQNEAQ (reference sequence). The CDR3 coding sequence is TGTGCCAGCAGCGGACAGGGGGCGCACGAGCAGTACTTC. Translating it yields CASSGQGAHEQYF.

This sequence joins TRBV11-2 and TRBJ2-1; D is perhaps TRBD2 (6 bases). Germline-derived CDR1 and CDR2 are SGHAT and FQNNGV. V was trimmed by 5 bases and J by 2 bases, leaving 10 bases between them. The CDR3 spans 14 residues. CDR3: CASSTTSTYNEQFF. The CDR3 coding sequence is TGTGCCAGCAGCACCACTAGCACCTACAATGAGCAGTTCTTC.